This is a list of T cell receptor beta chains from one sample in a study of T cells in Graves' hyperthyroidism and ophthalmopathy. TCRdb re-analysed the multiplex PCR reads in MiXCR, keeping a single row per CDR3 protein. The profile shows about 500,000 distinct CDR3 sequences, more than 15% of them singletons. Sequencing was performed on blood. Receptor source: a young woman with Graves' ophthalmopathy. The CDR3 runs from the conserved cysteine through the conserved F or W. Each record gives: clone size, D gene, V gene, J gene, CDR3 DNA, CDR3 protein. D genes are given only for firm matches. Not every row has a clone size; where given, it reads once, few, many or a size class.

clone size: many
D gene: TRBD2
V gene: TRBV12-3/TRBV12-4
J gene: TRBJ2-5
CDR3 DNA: TGTGCCAGCACCCAGACTAGCGGGAGTGGGGAGACCCAGTACTTC
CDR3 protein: CASTQTSGSGETQYF

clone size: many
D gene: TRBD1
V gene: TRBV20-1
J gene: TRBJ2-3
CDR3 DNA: TGCAGTGCTAGTCGGGACAGGAGCACAGATACGCAGTATTTT
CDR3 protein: CSASRDRSTDTQYF

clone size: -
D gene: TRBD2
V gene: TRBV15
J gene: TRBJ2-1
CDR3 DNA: TGTGCCACCAGCACTGGACTAGCGGGAGAGAATGAGCAGTTCTTC
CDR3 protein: CATSTGLAGENEQFF

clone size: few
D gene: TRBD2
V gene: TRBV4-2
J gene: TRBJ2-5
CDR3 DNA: TGTGCCAGCAGCCAAGATGGGGCCCGGGCTAGCGGGTTTTACCAAGAGACCCAGTACTTC
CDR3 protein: CASSQDGARASGFYQETQYF

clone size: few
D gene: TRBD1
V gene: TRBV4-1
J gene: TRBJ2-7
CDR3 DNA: TGCGCCAGCAGCCTTTCGCAGGGGGCCGGGTACGAGCAGTACTTC
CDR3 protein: CASSLSQGAGYEQYF

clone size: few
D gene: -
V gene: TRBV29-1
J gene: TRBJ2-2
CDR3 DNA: TGCAGCGCTCGCATCGATTCCACCGGGGAGCTGTTTTTT
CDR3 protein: CSARIDSTGELFF

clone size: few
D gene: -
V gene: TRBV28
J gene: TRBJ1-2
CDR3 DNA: TGTGCCAGCAGTACCGGGACTAGCGGGGGTGGCTACACCTTC
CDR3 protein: CASSTGTSGGGYTF

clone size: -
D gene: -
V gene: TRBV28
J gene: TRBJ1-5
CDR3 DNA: TGTGCCAGCAGTCTCCCAATGGATACGCAGCATTTT
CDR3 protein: CASSLPMDTQHF

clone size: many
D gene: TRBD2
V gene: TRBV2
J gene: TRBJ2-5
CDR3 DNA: TGTGCCAGCGGCCAGACTAGCGGGAAAGAGACCCAGTACTTC
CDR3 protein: CASGQTSGKETQYF

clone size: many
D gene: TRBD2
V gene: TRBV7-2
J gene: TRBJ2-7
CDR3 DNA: TGTGCCAGCAGCCGGACTAGCGGGACCTACGAGCAGTACTTC
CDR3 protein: CASSRTSGTYEQYF

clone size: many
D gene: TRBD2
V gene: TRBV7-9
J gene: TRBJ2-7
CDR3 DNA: TGTGCCAGCAGCTTGGAGGGACTAGGCTCCTACGAGCAGTACTTC
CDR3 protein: CASSLEGLGSYEQYF

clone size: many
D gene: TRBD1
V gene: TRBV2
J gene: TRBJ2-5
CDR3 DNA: TGTGCCAGCAGCCCGGGGACAGGGACCCAAGAGACCCAGTACTTC
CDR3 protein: CASSPGTGTQETQYF

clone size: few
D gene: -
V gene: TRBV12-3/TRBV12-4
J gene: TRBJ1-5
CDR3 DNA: TGTGCCAGCAGTTTAGCGTCGGGGGCTTGGCAGCCCCAGCATTTT
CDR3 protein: CASSLASGAWQPQHF

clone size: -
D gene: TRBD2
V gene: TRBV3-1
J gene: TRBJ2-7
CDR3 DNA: TGTGCCAGCAGCCTCGGGACTAGCGACTACGAGCAGTACTTC
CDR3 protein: CASSLGTSDYEQYF

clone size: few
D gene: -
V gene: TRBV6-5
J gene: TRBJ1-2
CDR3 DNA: TGTGCCAGCAGTTACTCGCGCACCCGGGCCTCTAACTATGGCTACACCTTC
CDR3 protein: CASSYSRTRASNYGYTF

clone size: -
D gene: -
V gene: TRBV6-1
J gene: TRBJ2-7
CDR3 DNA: TGTGCCAGCACCCCGGTGGAGACGGGCGAGCAGTACTTC
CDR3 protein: CASTPVETGEQYF

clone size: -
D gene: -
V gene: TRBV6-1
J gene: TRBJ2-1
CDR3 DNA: TGTGCCAGCAGCCCCCCGGGAGCGGAGTTCTACAATGAGCAGTTCTTC
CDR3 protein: CASSPPGAEFYNEQFF

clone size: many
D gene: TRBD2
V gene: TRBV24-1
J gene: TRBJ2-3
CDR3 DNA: TGTGCCACCAGTGATTGGACTAGCGGGAGTAGGGCAGATACGCAGTATTTT
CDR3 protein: CATSDWTSGSRADTQYF

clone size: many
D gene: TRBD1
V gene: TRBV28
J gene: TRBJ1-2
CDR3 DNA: TGTGCCAGCAGGGGGGCACAGGGGAATGGAAATGGCTACACCTTC
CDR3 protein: CASRGAQGNGNGYTF

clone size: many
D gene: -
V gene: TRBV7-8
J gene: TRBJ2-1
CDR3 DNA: TGTGCCAGCGGGAGACTCGGCGATGAGCAGTTCTTC
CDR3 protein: CASGRLGDEQFF

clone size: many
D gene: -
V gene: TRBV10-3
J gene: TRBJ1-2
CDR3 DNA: TGTGCCATCAGCGAGGTGCCTGCGAGAGGCTACACCTTC
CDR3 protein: CAISEVPARGYTF

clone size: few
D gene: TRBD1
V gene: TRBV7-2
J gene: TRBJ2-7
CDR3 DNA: TGTGCCAGCGTTCGGGACAGGGGATACGAGCAGTACTTC
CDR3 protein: CASVRDRGYEQYF

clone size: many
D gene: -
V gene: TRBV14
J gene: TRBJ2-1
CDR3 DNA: TGTGCCAGCAGCCAACTAAACAATGAGCAGTTCTTC
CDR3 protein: CASSQLNNEQFF

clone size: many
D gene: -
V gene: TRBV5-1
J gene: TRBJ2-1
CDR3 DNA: TGCGCCAGCAGCCCATCCGGGAGCCGAAATGAGCAGTTCTTC
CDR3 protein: CASSPSGSRNEQFF

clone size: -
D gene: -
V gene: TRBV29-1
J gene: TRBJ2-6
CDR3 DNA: TGCAACAATCCCAGGGATTGGGTAGGGGCCAACGTCCTGACTTTC
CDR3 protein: CNNPRDWVGANVLTF

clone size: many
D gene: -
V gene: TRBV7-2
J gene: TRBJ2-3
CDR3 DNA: TGTGCCAGCAGCCCGGAGGGTACAGATACGCAGTATTTT
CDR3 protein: CASSPEGTDTQYF

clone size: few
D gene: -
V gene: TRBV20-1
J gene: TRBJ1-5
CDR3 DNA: TGCAGTGCTAGAGGAGACCTTAGCAATCAGCCCCAGCATTTT
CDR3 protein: CSARGDLSNQPQHF

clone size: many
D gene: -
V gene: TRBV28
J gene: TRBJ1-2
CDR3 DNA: TGTGCCAGCAGTTCAGGTGATGGCTACACCTTC
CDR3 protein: CASSSGDGYTF

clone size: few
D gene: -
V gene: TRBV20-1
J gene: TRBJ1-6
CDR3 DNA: TGCAGTGCTAGTTACGGGGTCGGTAATTTAAATTCACCCCTCCACTTT
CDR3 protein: CSASYGVGNLNSPLHF

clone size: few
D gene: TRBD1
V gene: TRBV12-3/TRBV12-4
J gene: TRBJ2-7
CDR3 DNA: TGTGCCAGGGTACAGGGGCCGACCTACGAGCAGTACTTC
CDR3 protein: CARVQGPTYEQYF

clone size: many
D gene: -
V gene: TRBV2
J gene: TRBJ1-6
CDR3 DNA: TGTGCCAGCAGGCCCCGACAGAGCTCCTATAATTCACCCCTCCACTTT
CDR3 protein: CASRPRQSSYNSPLHF

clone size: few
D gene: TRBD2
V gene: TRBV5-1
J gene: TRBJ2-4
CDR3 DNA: TGCGCCAGCAGCTCTACCGGACTAGCGGGAGATACATTAGCCAAAAACATTCAGTACTTC
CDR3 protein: CASSSTGLAGDTLAKNIQYF

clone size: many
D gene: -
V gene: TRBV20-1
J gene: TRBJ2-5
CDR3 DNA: TGCAGTGCTAGGGGGCGAGGGTGGGAAGAGACCCAGTACTTC
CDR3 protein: CSARGRGWEETQYF

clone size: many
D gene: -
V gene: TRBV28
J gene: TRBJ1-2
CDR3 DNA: TGTGCCAGCTTGGACCCAGGGGATGGCTACACCTTC
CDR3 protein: CASLDPGDGYTF

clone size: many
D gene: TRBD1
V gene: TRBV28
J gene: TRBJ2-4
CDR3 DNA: TGTGCCAGCAGTTCACAGGGGGCGCGAGCCAAAAACATTCAGTACTTC
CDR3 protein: CASSSQGARAKNIQYF

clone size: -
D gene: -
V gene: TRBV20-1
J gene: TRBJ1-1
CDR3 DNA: TGCAGTGCTAGTCGGCAGCCAAACACTGAAGCTTTCTTT
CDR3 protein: CSASRQPNTEAFF

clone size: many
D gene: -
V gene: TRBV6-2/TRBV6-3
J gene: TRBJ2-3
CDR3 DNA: TGTGCCAGCAGTTACGCGGGGGCAGGTGATACGCAGTATTTT
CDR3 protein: CASSYAGAGDTQYF

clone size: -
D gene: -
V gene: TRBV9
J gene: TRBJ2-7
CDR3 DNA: TGTGCCAGCAGCCCTCACCCGGACCGGACCGGGGAGCAGTACTTC
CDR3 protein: CASSPHPDRTGEQYF

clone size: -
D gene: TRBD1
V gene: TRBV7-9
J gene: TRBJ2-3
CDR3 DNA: TGTGCCAGCACCCCGGGACAGGGGAGCACAGATACGCAGTATTTT
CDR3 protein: CASTPGQGSTDTQYF

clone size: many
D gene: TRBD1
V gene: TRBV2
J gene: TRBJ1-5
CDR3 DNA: TGTGCCAGCACCGAGGGGGCGAAGCCCCAGCATTTT
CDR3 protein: CASTEGAKPQHF

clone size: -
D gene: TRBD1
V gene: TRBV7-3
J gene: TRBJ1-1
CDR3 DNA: TGTGCCAGCAGCCGGGGACAGTACACTGAAGCTTTCTTT
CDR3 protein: CASSRGQYTEAFF

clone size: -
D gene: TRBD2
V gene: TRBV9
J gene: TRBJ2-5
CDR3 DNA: TGTGCCAGCAGCCCTAGCGGGAGTGTGTTGGAGACCCAGTACTTC
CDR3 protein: CASSPSGSVLETQYF

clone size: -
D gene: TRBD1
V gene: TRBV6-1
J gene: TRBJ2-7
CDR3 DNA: TGTGCCAGCAACCTAGGACAGGGTAACTACGAGCAGTACTTC
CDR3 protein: CASNLGQGNYEQYF

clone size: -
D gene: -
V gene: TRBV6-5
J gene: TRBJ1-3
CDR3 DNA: TGTGCCAGCGGGTACAGGGCTGCAGGGGCTGGAAACACCATATATTTT
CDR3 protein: CASGYRAAGAGNTIYF

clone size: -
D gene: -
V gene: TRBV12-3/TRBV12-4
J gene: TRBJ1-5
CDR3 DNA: TGTGCCAGCAGTCCCGAGCTTAGATCGCAGCATTTT
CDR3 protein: CASSPELRSQHF

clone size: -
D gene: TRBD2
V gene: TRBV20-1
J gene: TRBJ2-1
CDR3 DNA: TGCAGTGCTTACTCGGGACTAGCGGATGAGCAGTTCTTC
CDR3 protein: CSAYSGLADEQFF